Following are 15 T cell receptor beta chains from one sample sequenced in a study of cytomegalovirus exposure and HLA in healthy donors. PCR employed 60 Vbeta and 13 Jbeta primers. Libraries were prepared by immunoSEQ multiplex PCR; TCRdb keeps only in-frame clonotypes and omits some of them. The sample contains about 130,000 clones, about 82% of which appear only once. Sequencing input: PBMCs. Receptors were obtained from a man aged 25-45 years in good health and CMV-seronegative.

CDR3 residues: CASSPMATGNGYTF. DNA for the CDR3: TGTGCCAGCAGCCCAATGGCTACAGGGAATGGCTACACCTTC. The chain combines TRBV7-9 with TRBJ1-2, with a weak D call TRBD1 (6 bases). Trimming shortened V by 5 bases and J by 6 bases, and 16 bases separated the two germline ends. Germline CDR1 SEHNR, CDR2 FQNEAQ (reference sequence). This CDR3 has 14 residues.

The chain is built from TRBV6-4 and TRBJ1-5; TRBD1 is a possible D gene (5 bases). The germline V and J ends were trimmed by 3 bases and 7 bases, with 10 bases remaining between them. Germline-derived CDR1 and CDR2 are MRHNA and SNTAGT. The CDR3 covers 13 residues. The CDR3 DNA sequence: TGTGCCAGCAGTGAGTTACGGGGGCAGCCCCAGCATTTT. It encodes CASSELRGQPQHF.

This chain links TRBV5-1 with TRBJ2-1; D remains unclear. Germline lookup yields CDR1 SGHRS and CDR2 YFSETQ. The CDR3 is made up of 12 amino acids. V was cut by 1 base and J by 10 bases, with 9 bases left in between. As DNA, the CDR3 is TGCGCCAGCAGCTTGTTCGATGGCGAGCAGTTCTTC. It translates to CASSLFDGEQFF.

The V call is TRBV7-9, the J call TRBJ1-1, with D possibly matching TRBD1 (5 bases). CDR3 size: 13 residues. Trimming removed 5 bases from V and 1 base from J, with 8 bases in between. Germline V gene data show CDR1 as SEHNR and CDR2 as FQNEAQ (reference sequence). CDR3 amino acids: CASSHGGNTEAFF. The CDR3 DNA reads as TGTGCCAGCAGCCACGGGGGGAACACTGAAGCTTTCTTT.

The chain uses TRBV18 and TRBJ2-1, with 9 bases lining up with TRBD2. The CDR3 runs to 14 residues. After removal of 2 bases from V and 8 bases from J, the junction contained 4 bases not matched to a gene. In germline, CDR1 is KGHSH, CDR2 LQKENI. The CDR3 here is CASSPASGDYEQFF. For the CDR3, the DNA is TGTGCCAGCTCACCAGCTAGCGGGGACTATGAGCAGTTCTTC.

The CDR3 DNA follows: TGTGCCTGGAGTTCTTCCCACAGGGTCTACGAGCAGTACTTC. It translates to CAWSSSHRVYEQYF. The V gene is TRBV30, the J gene TRBJ2-7; TRBD1 is a possible D gene (6 bases). The ends were cut back, 2 bases at V and 3 bases at J, with 14 bases in the middle. The CDR3 runs to 14 residues. Germline V CDR1 and CDR2: GTSNPN, SVGIG (reference sequence).

The J gene is TRBJ2-3, the V gene TRBV18, with 10 bases lining up with TRBD2. Germline V lookup: CDR1 KGHSH, CDR2 LQKENI. After removal of 3 bases from V and 2 bases from J, the junction contained 5 bases not matched to a gene. CDR3 length: 16 residues. The CDR3: CASSPASGGDTDTQYF. The CDR3 DNA follows: TGTGCCAGCTCACCGGCTAGCGGGGGCGACACAGATACGCAGTATTTT.

This chain connects TRBV7-2 to TRBJ2-7; 7 bases are shared with TRBD1. This CDR3 has 13 amino acids. Losses at the gene ends were 3 bases for V and 6 bases for J; bases not matched to a gene: 5. The V gene's germline CDR1 is SGHTA and CDR2 FQGNSA. This CDR3 is CASSLRQGGEQYF. CDR3 nucleotides: TGTGCCAGCAGCTTGAGACAGGGCGGCGAGCAGTACTTC.

The rearrangement joins TRBV2 to TRBJ2-5; D perhaps matches TRBD2 (7 bases). Germline-derived CDR1 and CDR2 are SNHLY and FYNNEI. Trimming stripped 7 bases from V and 10 bases from J, with 22 bases between. The CDR3 is 14 residues long. CDR3 loop: CASTVWRGLGGQYF. Here the CDR3 DNA reads TGTGCCAGCACGGTTTGGCGGGGGCTTGGTGGCCAGTACTTC. Full variable domain (rest looked up from reference TRBV2 and TRBJ2-5): EPEVTQTPSHQVTQMGQEVILRCVPISNHLYFYWYRQILGQKVEFLVSFYNNEISEKSEIFDDQFSVERPDGSNFTLKIRSTKLEDSAMYFCASTVWRGLGGQYFGPGTRLLVL.

The V call is TRBV19, the J call TRBJ1-5, with 7 bases fitting TRBD1. This CDR3 region has 15 residues. The V segment lost 3 bases and the J segment 1 base; nucleotides outside the gene matches: 3. In germline, CDR1 is LNHDA, CDR2 SQIVND (reference sequence). As DNA, the CDR3 is TGTGCCAGTAGTATTTACAGGGGAAGCAATCAGCCCCAGCATTTT. Protein product: CASSIYRGSNQPQHF.

The chain carries TRBV2 and TRBJ1-2; 9 nucleotides agree with TRBD1. CDR1 is SNHLY, CDR2 FYNNEI, per germline. Germline trimming cut 1 base from V and 6 bases from J; bases unmatched to any gene: 3. The CDR3 covers 14 residues. Written as DNA, the CDR3 is TGTGCCAGCAGTGAAGACAGGGGGCGTCATGGCTACACCTTC. This gives the protein CASSEDRGRHGYTF.

This clone has just a few counts. This CDR3 is also generated by other DNA sequences in the sample. The chain has TRBV6-1 and TRBJ1-1; a possible D gene is TRBD1 (6 bases). Trimming pared 5 bases from V and 5 bases from J, leaving 9 bases between. This CDR3 contains 12 residues. Germline lookup yields CDR1 MNHNS and CDR2 SASEGT. Here the CDR3 DNA reads TGTGCCAGCAGTTCAGGGGAAACTGAAGCTTTCTTT. This sequence encodes CASSSGETEAFF.

The chain joins TRBV5-4 to TRBJ2-2, with a tentative D call TRBD1 (5 bases). V dropped 5 bases and J dropped 1 base, with 9 bases sitting between them. CDR1 is SGHNT and CDR2 is YYREEE in the germline V gene (reference sequence). CDR3 length equals 14 residues. The CDR3 is CASRQGQNTGELFF. DNA for the CDR3: TGTGCCAGCAGACAAGGACAGAACACCGGGGAGCTGTTTTTT.

V gene TRBV4-2 combines with J gene TRBJ2-7; D is unclear. V lost 3 bases, J lost 0 bases, and 6 bases lay in between. From germline, CDR1 is LGHNA and CDR2 YNFKEQ. The CDR3 is made up of 13 amino acids. The CDR3 nucleotides read TGTGCCAGCAGCCATCCGAGCTCCTACGAGCAGTACTTC. Its protein is CASSHPSSYEQYF.

This chain connects TRBV6-1 to TRBJ2-2; a possible D gene is TRBD1 (6 bases). The V and J ends lost 4 bases and 4 bases respectively, with 13 bases between them. There are 15 residues in the CDR3. Germline V lookup: CDR1 MNHNS, CDR2 SASEGT. The CDR3 is CASSVRQGITGELFF. CDR3 DNA: TGTGCCAGCAGTGTCCGTCAGGGGATCACCGGGGAGCTGTTTTTT.